One and the same sample provided the 4 T cell receptor beta chains below, sequenced in a study of cytomegalovirus exposure and HLA in healthy donors. PCR primers comprised 60 Vbeta and 13 Jbeta primers. Sequencing was performed with immunoSEQ multiplex PCR; in TCRdb, only in-frame clones are kept and a portion is missing. The sample lists 120,000 or so clones, over 60% occurring once. The sequenced material came from PBMCs. These receptor sequences come from a human donor in good health.

The chain is built from TRBV5-8 and TRBJ2-1; the match to TRBD2 covers 15 bases. The CDR3 consists of 18 residues. V was clipped by 4 bases and J by 1 base; unmatched bases: 6. Germline-derived CDR1 and CDR2 are SGHTS and YDEGEE. The CDR3 nucleotides read TGTGCCAGCAGCCCGGGACTAGCGGGGGGTTGGTCCTACAATGAGCAGTTCTTC. Its translation: CASSPGLAGGWSYNEQFF.

The chain has TRBV5-6 and TRBJ1-2; 7 nucleotides align to TRBD1. The V gene's germline CDR1 is SGHDT and CDR2 YYEEEE. The CDR3 runs 13 residues. Trimming took 0 bases from V and 10 from J; bases not matched to a gene: 6. CDR3 in DNA: TGTGCCAGCAGCTTGGGCCAGGGGGGACTCTACACCTTC. Translating it yields CASSLGQGGLYTF. The variable domain in full, with the rest retrieved from reference TRBV5-6 and TRBJ1-2, is DAGVTQSPTHLIKTRGQQVTLRCSPKSGHDTVSWYQQALGQGPQFIFQYYEEEERQRGNFPDRFSGHQFPNYSSELNVNALLLGDSALYLCASSLGQGGLYTFGSGTRLTVV.

The chain carries TRBV6-1 and TRBJ2-7, with D possibly matching TRBD1 (5 bases). Trimming cost V 4 bases and J 2 bases, with 18 bases left between them. The CDR3 is 16 amino acids. The V gene's germline CDR1 is MNHNS and CDR2 SASEGT. This CDR3 is CASSASDSASPYEQYF. In DNA, the CDR3 is TGTGCCAGCAGTGCTTCAGACAGCGCAAGCCCCTACGAGCAGTACTTC.

The rearrangement links TRBV6-5 to TRBJ1-4; 7 nucleotides line up with TRBD1. CDR1 and CDR2 from the germline V gene are MNHEY and SVGAGI. This CDR3 comprises 14 residues. V shed 6 bases and J 8 bases; nucleotides not matched to a gene: 9. In DNA, the CDR3 is TGTGCCAGCAGAGCTACCAGGGGGACCGAAAAACTGTTTTTT. Its translation is CASRATRGTEKLFF.